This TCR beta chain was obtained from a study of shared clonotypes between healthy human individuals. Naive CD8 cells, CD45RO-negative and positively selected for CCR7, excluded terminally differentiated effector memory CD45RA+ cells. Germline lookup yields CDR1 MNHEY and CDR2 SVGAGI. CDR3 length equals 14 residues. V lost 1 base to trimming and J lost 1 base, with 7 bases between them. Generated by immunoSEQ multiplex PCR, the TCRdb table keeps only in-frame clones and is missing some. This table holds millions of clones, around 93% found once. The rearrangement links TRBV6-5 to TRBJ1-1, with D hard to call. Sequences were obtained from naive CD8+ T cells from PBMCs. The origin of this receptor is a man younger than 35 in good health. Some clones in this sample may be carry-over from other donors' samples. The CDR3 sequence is CASSYWAGNTEAFF. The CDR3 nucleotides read TGTGCCAGCAGTTACTGGGCGGGGAACACTGAAGCTTTCTTT.